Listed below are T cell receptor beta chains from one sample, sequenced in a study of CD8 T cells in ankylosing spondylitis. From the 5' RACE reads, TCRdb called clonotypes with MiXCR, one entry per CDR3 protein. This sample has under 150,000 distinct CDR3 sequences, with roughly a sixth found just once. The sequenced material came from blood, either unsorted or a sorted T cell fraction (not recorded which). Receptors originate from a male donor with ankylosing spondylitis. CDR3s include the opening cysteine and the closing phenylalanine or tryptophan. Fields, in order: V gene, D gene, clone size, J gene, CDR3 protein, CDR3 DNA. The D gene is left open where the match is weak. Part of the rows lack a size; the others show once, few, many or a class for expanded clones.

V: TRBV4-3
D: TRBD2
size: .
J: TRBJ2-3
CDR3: CASSQDPAGGPTNTQYF
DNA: TGCGCCAGCAGCCAAGACCCAGCGGGAGGGCCAACAAATACGCAGTATTTT

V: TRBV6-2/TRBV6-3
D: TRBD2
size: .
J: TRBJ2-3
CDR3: CASTLPTSEPTDTQYF
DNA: TGTGCCAGCACCCTGCCGACTAGCGAACCAACAGATACGCAGTATTTT

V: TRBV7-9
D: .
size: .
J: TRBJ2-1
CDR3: CASSWVTGSYNEQFF
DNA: TGTGCCAGCAGCTGGGTCACGGGGTCGTACAATGAGCAGTTCTTC

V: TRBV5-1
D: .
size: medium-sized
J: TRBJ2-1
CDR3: CASSPEGQDNEQFF
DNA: TGCGCCAGCAGCCCAGAGGGGCAGGACAATGAGCAGTTCTTC

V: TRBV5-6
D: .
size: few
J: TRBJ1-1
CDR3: CASSFPDDRIEAFF
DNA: TGTGCCAGCAGCTTTCCAGATGACAGGATTGAAGCTTTCTTT

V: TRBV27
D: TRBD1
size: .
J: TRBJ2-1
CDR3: CASSHGTGGGTQFF
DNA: TGTGCCAGCAGTCATGGGACAGGGGGCGGCACACAGTTCTTC

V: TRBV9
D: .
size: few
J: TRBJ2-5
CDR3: CASSVGTENPETQYF
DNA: TGTGCCAGCAGCGTAGGGACAGAGAACCCAGAGACCCAGTACTTC

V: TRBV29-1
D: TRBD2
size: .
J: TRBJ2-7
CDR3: CSVRTSGYYEQYF
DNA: TGCAGCGTTCGGACTAGCGGGTACTACGAGCAGTACTTC

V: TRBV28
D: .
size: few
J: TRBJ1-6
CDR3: CASSSMTAWNSPLHF
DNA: TGTGCCAGCAGTTCCATGACTGCTTGGAATTCACCCCTCCACTTT

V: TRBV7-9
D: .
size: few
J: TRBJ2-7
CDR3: CASSLVGTYEQYF
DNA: TGTGCCAGCAGCTTAGTCGGGACCTACGAGCAGTACTTC

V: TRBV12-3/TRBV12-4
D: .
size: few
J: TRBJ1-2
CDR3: CASSLVWARGYGYTF
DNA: TGTGCCAGCAGTTTAGTCTGGGCTCGGGGGTATGGCTACACCTTC

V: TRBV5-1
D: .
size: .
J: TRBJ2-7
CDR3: CASSPESSYEQYF
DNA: TGCGCCAGCAGCCCGGAAAGCTCCTACGAGCAGTACTTC

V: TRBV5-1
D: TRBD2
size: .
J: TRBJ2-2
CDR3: CASTLKGTSGTDGELFF
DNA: TGCGCCAGCACCTTGAAGGGGACTAGCGGGACGGACGGGGAGCTGTTTTTT

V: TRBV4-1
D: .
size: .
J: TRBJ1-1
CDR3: CASSQVGRGPNTEAFF
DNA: TGCGCCAGCAGCCAAGTTGGTCGTGGACCGAACACTGAAGCTTTCTTT

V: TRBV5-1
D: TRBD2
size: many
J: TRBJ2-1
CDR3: CASSFSGSSYNEQFF
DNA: TGCGCCAGCAGCTTTAGCGGGAGCTCCTACAATGAGCAGTTCTTC

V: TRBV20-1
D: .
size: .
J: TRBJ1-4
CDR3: CSARDLSATNEKLFF
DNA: TGCAGTGCTAGAGATCTTAGTGCAACTAATGAAAAACTGTTTTTT

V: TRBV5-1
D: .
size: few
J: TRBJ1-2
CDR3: CASSLAPDLYGYTF
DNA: TGCGCCAGCAGCTTGGCCCCAGACCTCTATGGCTACACCTTC

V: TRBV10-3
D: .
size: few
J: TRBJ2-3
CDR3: CATIRGTASTDTQYF
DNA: TGTGCCACCATTCGCGGGACAGCTAGCACAGATACGCAGTATTTT

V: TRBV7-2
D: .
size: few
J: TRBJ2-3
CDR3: CASSYRLADTQYF
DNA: TGTGCCAGCAGCTATAGACTGGCAGATACGCAGTATTTT

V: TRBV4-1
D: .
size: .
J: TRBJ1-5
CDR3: CASSQGMDWWNQPQHF
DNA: TGCGCCAGCAGCCAAGGGATGGATTGGTGGAATCAGCCCCAGCATTTT

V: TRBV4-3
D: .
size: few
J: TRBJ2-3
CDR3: CASSQAALRGPDTQYF
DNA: TGCGCCAGCAGCCAAGCTGCTCTCAGGGGTCCAGATACGCAGTATTTT

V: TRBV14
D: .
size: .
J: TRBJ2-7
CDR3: CASSQGSGSSYEQYF
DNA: TGTGCCAGCAGCCAGGGCTCAGGGAGCTCCTACGAGCAGTACTTC

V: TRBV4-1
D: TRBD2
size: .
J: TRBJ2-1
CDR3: CASSLSSGSSYNEQFF
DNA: TGCGCCAGCAGCCTCTCTAGCGGGAGCTCCTACAATGAGCAGTTCTTC

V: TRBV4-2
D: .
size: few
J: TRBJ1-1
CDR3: CASSQDREEAFF
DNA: TGTGCCAGCAGCCAAGACAGGGAAGAAGCTTTCTTT

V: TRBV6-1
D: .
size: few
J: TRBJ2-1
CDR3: CASSAPAGSSYNEQFF
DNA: TGTGCCAGCAGCGCGCCGGCAGGGAGCTCCTACAATGAGCAGTTCTTC

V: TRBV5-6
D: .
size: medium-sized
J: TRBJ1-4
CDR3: CASSFTGGVKLFF
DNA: TGTGCCAGCAGCTTTACAGGCGGAGTGAAACTGTTTTTT

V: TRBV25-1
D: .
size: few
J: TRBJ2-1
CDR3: CASTLGYNEQFF
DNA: TGTGCCAGCACGTTAGGGTACAATGAGCAGTTCTTC

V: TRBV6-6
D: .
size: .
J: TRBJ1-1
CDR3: CASSYLAGEAFF
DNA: TGTGCCAGCAGTTACTTGGCAGGTGAAGCTTTCTTT

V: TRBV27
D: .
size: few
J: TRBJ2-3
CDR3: CASSPPGLSIDTQYF
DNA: TGTGCCAGCAGTCCTCCGGGACTTAGCATAGATACGCAGTATTTT

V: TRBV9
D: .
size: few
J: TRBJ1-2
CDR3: CASSAGAELNYGYTF
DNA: TGTGCCAGCAGCGCCGGAGCGGAGTTGAACTATGGCTACACCTTC

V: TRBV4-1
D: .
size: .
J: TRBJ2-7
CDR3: CASSQEEQDTEQYF
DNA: TGCGCCAGCAGCCAAGAGGAGCAGGACACAGAGCAGTACTTC

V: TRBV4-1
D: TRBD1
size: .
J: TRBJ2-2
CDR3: CASSHSDRAVTGELFF
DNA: TGCGCCAGCAGCCATTCGGACAGGGCAGTCACCGGGGAGCTGTTTTTT

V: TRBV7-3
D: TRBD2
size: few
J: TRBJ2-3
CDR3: CASSLGLAGVLDTQYF
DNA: TGTGCCAGCAGCTTGGGACTAGCGGGAGTGTTAGATACGCAGTATTTT

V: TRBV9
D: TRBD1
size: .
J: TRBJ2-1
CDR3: CASSVAGTGRGEQFF
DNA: TGTGCCAGCAGCGTAGCCGGGACAGGTCGAGGGGAGCAGTTCTTC

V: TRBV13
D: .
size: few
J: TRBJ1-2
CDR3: CASSLGQYPGYTF
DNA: TGTGCCAGCAGCTTAGGGCAGTATCCTGGCTACACCTTC

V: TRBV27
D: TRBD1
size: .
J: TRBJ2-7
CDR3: CASSSTGTDSSYEQYF
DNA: TGTGCCAGCAGTTCCACAGGGACAGACAGCTCCTACGAGCAGTACTTC

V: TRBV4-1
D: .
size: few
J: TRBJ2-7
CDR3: CASSQGGTIVYEQYF
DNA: TGCGCCAGCAGCCAAGGAGGGACAATCGTCTACGAGCAGTACTTC

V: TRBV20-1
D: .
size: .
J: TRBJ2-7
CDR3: CSARDRAGSSYEQYF
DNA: TGCAGTGCTAGAGATCGAGCGGGCAGCTCCTACGAGCAGTACTTC

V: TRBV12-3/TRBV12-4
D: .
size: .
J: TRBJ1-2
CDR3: CASSLVAGAGYTF
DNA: TGTGCCAGCAGTTTAGTGGCAGGGGCAGGCTACACCTTC

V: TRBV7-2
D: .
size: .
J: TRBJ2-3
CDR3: CASSLLADTQYF
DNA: TGTGCCAGCAGCTTATTGGCAGATACGCAGTATTTT

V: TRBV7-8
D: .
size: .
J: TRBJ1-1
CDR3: CASSSIRPTTNTEAFF
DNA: TGTGCCAGCAGCTCAATCCGTCCGACAACGAACACTGAAGCTTTCTTT

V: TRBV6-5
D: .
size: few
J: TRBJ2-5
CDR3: CASSSRENRFSETQYF
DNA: TGTGCCAGCAGTTCACGGGAGAATCGTTTTTCAGAGACCCAGTACTTC

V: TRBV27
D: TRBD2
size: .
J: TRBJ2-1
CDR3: CASSSGLANNEQFF
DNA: TGTGCCAGCAGTTCAGGACTAGCGAACAATGAGCAGTTCTTC

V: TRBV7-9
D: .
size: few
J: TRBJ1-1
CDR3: CASRVAGEDTEAFF
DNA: TGTGCCAGCAGGGTGGCCGGGGAGGACACTGAAGCTTTCTTT

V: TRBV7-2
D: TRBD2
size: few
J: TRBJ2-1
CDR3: CASSRGTSGFLYNEQFF
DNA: TGTGCCAGCAGCCGCGGGACTAGCGGGTTTCTCTACAATGAGCAGTTCTTC

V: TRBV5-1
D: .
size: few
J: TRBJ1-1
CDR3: CASSLDLKRTEAFF
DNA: TGCGCCAGCAGCTTGGACCTGAAACGCACTGAAGCTTTCTTT

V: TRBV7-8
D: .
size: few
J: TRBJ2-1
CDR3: CASSLSGRDRFF
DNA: TGTGCCAGCAGCTTATCAGGACGGGACCGGTTCTTC

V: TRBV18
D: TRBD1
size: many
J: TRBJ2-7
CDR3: CASSPWTEGQSYEQYF
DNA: TGTGCCAGCTCACCCTGGACTGAGGGACAGAGCTACGAGCAGTACTTC

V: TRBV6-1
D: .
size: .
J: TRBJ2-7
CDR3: CASSQRFSDSVSYEQYF
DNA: TGTGCCAGCAGTCAAAGATTTTCGGACTCGGTCTCCTACGAGCAGTACTTC

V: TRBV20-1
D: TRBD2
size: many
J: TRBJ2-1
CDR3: CSARARWGGIYNEQFF
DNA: TGCAGTGCTCGGGCCCGTTGGGGGGGAATCTACAATGAGCAGTTCTTC

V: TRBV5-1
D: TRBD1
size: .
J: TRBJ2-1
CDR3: CASSFDRGAYHEQFF
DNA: TGCGCCAGCAGCTTTGACAGGGGAGCGTACCATGAGCAGTTCTTC

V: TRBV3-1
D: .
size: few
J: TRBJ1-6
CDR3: CASSQYARPPLHF
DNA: TGTGCCAGCAGCCAATACGCGCGGCCACCCCTCCACTTT

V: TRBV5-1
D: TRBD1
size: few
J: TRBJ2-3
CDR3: CASSLGQDSTDTQYF
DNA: TGCGCCAGCAGCTTAGGACAGGATAGCACAGATACGCAGTATTTT

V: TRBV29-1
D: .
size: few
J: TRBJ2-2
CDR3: CSSPGAPGTGELFF
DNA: TGCAGCTCCCCCGGGGCCCCGGGCACCGGGGAGCTGTTTTTT